The clone carrying this T cell receptor beta chain was found a few times. The sample is drawn from a study of blood T cell repertoires in COVID-19. Study as a whole: Both acute and convalescent COVID-19 samples were obtained from the United States, Italy and Spain. T cells, B-cell-depleted T cells, or PBMCs provided the cDNA or gDNA that served as material.

In the authors' methods: Estimates of nucleated cell counts were drawn from the amplification of reference gene primers. The method was immunoSEQ multiplex PCR; TCRdb's version includes in-frame clones alone and lacks a portion of them. V, J and clone size were drawn from that table, and D and trimming were deduced from the DNA. The data contain approximately 310,000 clones, over 75% of them seen just once; the ten biggest clones take up approximately 8.1%. The V gene's germline CDR1 is MNHEY and CDR2 SMNVEV (reference sequence). V lost 6 bases to trimming and J lost 3 bases; unmatched junction nucleotides: 10. The CDR3 extends over 16 amino acids.

Sequenced: peripheral blood. The sequence was collected from a woman aged 50 to 65 who had recovered from COVID-19. The chain carries TRBV27 and TRBJ2-2; TRBD2 aligns across 7 bases. CDR3 in DNA: TGTGCCAGCAGCCACAACGCGGGAGTGTACACCGGGGAGCTGTTTTTT. It codes for CASSHNAGVYTGELFF.